This section outlines one T cell receptor (beta chain) sequence together with its context. Its target is unknown. The entry originates in a study of shared clonotypes between healthy human individuals. Study-level points and caveats: Sharing of clonotypes among donors was expected to vary with sequencing depth. Naive subsets tended to show greater estimated richness than memory subsets.

Produced via immunoSEQ multiplex PCR; TCRdb's table is partial and in-frame only. Of about 2 million clones in the sample, roughly 95% were seen once. This CDR3 contains 19 residues. Trimming cost V 5 bases and J 2 bases; bases outside gene matches: 15. Germline V gene lookup returns CDR1 PRHDT and CDR2 FYEKMQ (reference sequence). Naive CD8 populations comprised CD45RO-negative cells positively selected for CCR7, excluding terminally differentiated effector memory CD45RA+ cells. This clonotype originated in a man aged 18 to 35 in good health. The J gene is TRBJ2-1, the V gene TRBV13; 10 bases line up with TRBD2. The sample comprised naive CD8+ T cells sorted from blood. CDR3 sequence reads: CASSVLLAGSDPPYNEQFF. The CDR3, as DNA: TGTGCCAGCAGCGTCCTACTAGCGGGGTCGGATCCTCCCTACAATGAGCAGTTCTTC.